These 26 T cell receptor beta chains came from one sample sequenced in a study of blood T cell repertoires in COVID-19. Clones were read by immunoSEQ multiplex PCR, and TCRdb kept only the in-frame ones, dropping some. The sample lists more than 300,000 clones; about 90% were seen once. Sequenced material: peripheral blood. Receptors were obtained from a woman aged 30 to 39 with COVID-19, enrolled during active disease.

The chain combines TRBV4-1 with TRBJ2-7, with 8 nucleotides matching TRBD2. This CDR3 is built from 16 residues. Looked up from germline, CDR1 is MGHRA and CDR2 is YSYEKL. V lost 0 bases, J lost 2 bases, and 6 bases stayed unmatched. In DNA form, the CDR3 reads TGCGCCAGCAGCCAAGAAGGGGGGGGACTAGCCTACGAGCAGTACTTC. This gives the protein CASSQEGGGLAYEQYF.

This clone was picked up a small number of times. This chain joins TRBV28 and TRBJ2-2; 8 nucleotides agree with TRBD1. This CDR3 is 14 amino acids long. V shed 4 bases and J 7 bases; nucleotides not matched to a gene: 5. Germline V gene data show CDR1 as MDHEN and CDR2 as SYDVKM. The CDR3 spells CASSSEDRVGELFF. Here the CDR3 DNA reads TGTGCCAGCAGTTCGGAGGACAGGGTCGGGGAGCTGTTTTTT.

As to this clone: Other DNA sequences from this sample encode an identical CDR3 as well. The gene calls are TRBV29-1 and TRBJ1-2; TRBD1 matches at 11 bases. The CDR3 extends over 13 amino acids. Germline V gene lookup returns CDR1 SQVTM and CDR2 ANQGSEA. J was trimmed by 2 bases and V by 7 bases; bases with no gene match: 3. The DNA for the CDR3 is TGCAGCGCCGGACAGGGGGCCAACTATGGCTACACCTTC. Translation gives CSAGQGANYGYTF.

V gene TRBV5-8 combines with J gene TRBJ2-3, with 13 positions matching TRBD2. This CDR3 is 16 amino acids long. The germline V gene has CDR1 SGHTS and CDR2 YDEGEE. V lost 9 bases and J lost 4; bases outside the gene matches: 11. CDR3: CATKYRTSGSPDTQYF. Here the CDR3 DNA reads TGTGCCACCAAATACCGGACTAGCGGGAGCCCAGATACGCAGTATTTT.

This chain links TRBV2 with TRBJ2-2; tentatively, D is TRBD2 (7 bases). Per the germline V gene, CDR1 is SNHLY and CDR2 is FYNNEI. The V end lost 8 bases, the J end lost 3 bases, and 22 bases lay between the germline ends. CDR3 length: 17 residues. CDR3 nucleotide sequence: TGTGCCAGCGAGAAAGCAGCAGGGGCGGGGGACACCGGGGAGCTGTTTTTT. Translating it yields CASEKAAGAGDTGELFF.

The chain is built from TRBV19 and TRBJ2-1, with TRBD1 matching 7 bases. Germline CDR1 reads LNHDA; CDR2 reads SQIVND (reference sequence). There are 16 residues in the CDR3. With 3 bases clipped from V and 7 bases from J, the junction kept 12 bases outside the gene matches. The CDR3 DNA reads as TGTGCCAGTAGTATTGACAGGGTGGGGTTGGATAATGAGCAGTTCTTC. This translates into CASSIDRVGLDNEQFF.

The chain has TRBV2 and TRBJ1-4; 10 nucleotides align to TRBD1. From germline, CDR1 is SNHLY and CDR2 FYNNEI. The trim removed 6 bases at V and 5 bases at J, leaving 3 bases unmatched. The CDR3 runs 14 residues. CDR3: CASSRDRGNEKLFF. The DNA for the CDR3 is TGTGCCAGCAGCCGGGACAGGGGAAATGAAAAACTGTTTTTT.

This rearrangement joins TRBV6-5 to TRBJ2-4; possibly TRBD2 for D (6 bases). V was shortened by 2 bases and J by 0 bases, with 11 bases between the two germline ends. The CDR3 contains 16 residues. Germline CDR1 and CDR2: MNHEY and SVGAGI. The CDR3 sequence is CASSYGRGLAKNIQYF. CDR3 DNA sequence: TGTGCCAGCAGTTACGGGCGGGGCCTAGCCAAAAACATTCAGTACTTC.

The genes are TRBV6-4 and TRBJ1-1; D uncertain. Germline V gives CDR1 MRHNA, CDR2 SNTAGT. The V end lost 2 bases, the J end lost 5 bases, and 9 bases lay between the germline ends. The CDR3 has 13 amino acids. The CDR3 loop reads CASSDRGETEAFF. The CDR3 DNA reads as TGTGCCAGCAGTGACCGTGGAGAGACTGAAGCTTTCTTT.

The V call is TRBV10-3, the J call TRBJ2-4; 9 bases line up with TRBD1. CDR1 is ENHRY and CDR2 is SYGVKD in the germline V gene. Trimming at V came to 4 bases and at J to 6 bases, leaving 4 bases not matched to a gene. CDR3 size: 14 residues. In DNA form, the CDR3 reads TGTGCCATCAGTGGGGGGGACAGGGTAAACATTCAGTACTTC. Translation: CAISGGDRVNIQYF.

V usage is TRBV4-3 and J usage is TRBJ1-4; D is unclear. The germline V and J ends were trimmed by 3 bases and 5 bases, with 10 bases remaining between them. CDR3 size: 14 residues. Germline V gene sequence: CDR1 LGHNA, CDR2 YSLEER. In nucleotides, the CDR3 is TGCGCCAGCAGCCACTATCAAGCCAATGAAAAACTGTTTTTT. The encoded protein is CASSHYQANEKLFF.

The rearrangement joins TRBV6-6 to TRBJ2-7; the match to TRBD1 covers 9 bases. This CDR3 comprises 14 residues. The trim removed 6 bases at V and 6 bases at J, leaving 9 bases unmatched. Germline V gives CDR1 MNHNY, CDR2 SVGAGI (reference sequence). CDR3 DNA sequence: TGTGCCAGCAGAGGGGGACAGGGACAGGTCGAGCAGTACTTC. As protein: CASRGGQGQVEQYF.

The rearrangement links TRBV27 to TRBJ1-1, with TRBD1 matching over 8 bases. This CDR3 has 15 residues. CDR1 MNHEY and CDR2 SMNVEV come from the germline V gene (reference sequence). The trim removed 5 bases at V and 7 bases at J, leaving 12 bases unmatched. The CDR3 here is CASSPLGQGGIEAFF. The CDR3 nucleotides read TGTGCCAGCAGTCCATTAGGACAGGGAGGTATTGAAGCTTTCTTT.

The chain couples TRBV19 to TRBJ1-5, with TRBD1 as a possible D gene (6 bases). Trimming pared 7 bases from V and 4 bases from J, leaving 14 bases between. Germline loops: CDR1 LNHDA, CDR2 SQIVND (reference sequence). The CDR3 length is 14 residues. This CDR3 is CASTATGTNQPQHF. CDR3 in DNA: TGTGCCAGTACCGCGACAGGAACTAATCAGCCCCAGCATTTT.

CDR3 sequence reads: CASSQGLAGANEQFF. CDR3 DNA: TGTGCCAGCAGTCAGGGACTAGCGGGAGCAAATGAGCAGTTCTTC. The chain joins TRBV6-5 to TRBJ2-1; 14 bases align to TRBD2. CDR3 size: 15 residues. Germline V lookup: CDR1 MNHEY, CDR2 SVGAGI. After removal of 5 bases from V and 7 bases from J, the junction contained 4 bases not matched to a gene.

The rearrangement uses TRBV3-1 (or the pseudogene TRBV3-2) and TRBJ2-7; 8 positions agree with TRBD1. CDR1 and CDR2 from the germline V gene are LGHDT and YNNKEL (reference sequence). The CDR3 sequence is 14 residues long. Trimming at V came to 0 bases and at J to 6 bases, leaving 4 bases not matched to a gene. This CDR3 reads CASSQDPTGVEQYF. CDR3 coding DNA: TGTGCCAGCAGCCAAGATCCGACAGGGGTCGAGCAGTACTTC.

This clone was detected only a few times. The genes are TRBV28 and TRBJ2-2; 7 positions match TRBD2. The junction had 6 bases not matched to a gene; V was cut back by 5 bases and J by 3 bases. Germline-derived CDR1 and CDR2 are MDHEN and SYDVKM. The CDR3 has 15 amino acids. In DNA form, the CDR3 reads TGTGCCAGCAGTCGGGGGGACTCGTACACCGGGGAGCTGTTTTTT. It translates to CASSRGDSYTGELFF.

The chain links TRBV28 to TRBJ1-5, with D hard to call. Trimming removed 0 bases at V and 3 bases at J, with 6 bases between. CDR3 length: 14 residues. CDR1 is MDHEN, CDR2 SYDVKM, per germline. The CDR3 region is CASSLWAPNQPQHF. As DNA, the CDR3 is TGTGCCAGCAGTTTATGGGCACCCAATCAGCCCCAGCATTTT.

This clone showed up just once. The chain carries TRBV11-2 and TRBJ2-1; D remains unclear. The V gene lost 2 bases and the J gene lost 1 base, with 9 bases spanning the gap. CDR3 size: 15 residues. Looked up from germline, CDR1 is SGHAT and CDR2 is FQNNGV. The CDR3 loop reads CASSLTRISYNEQFF. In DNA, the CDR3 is TGTGCCAGCAGCTTAACGCGGATTTCCTACAATGAGCAGTTCTTC.

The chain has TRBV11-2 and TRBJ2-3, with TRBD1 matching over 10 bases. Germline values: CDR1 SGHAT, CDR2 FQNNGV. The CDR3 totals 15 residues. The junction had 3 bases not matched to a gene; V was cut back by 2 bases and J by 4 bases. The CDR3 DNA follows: TGTGCCAGCAGCTTATGGGACAGGGGTCCAGATACGCAGTATTTT. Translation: CASSLWDRGPDTQYF.

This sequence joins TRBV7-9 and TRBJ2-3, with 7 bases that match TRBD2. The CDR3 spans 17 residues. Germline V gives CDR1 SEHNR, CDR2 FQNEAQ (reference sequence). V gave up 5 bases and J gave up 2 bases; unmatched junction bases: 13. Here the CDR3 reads CASSLGDGGSLTDTQYF. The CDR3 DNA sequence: TGTGCCAGCAGCCTCGGGGACGGCGGGAGCCTCACAGATACGCAGTATTTT.

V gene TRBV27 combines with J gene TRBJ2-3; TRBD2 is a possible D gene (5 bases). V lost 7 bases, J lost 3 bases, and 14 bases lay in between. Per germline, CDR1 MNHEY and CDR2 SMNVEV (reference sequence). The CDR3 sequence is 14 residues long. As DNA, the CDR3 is TGTGCCAGCACATCAAGGGAGAGTACAGATACGCAGTATTTT. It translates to CASTSRESTDTQYF.

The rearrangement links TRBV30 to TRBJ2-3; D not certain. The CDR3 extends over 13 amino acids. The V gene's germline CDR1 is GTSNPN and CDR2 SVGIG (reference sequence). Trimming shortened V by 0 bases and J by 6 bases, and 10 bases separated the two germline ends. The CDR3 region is CAWSVLPRDTQYF. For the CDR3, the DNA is TGTGCCTGGAGTGTGCTCCCCAGGGATACGCAGTATTTT.

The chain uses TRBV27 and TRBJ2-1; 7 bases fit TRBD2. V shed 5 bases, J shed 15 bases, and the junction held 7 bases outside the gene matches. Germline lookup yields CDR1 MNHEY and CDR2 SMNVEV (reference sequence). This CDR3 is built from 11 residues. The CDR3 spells CASSPREGRFF. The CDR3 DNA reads TGTGCCAGCAGTCCCAGGGAGGGACGGTTCTTC.

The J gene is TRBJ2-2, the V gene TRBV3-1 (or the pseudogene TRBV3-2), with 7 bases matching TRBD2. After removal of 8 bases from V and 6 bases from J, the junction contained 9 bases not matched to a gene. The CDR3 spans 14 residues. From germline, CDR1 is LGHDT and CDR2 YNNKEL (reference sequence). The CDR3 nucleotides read TGTGCCAGCGCGAGCGGGATAATGGCCGGGGAGCTGTTTTTT. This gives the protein CASASGIMAGELFF.

The DNA of the CDR3 is TGTGCCAGCAGCTTAGTTCCAAAAGAGACCCAGTACTTC. This sequence encodes CASSLVPKETQYF. This chain links TRBV7-2 with TRBJ2-5; no clear D gene. The CDR3 extends over 13 amino acids. The germline CDR1 and CDR2 sequences are SGHTA and FQGNSA. V lost 1 base and J lost 3, with 6 bases in between.